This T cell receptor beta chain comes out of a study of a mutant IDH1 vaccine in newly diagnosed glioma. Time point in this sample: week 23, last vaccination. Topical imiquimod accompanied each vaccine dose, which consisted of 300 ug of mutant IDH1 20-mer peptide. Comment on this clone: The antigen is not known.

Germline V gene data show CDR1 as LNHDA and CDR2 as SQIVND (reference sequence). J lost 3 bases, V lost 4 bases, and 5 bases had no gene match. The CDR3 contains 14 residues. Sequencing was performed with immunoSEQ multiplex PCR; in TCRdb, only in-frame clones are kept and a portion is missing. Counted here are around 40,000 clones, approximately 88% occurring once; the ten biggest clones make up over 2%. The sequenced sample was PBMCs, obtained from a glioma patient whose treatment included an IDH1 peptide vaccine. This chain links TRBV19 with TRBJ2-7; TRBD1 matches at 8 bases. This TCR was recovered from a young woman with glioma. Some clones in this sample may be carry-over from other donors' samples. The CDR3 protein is CASSTGGFIYEQYF. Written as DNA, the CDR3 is TGTGCCAGTAGTACAGGGGGCTTTATCTACGAGCAGTACTTC. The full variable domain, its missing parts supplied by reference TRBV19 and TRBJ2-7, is DGGITQSPKYLFRKEGQNVTLSCEQNLNHDAMYWYRQDPGQGLRLIYYSQIVNDFQKGDIAEGYSVSREKKESFPLTVTSAQKNPTAFYLCASSTGGFIYEQYFGPGTRLTVT.